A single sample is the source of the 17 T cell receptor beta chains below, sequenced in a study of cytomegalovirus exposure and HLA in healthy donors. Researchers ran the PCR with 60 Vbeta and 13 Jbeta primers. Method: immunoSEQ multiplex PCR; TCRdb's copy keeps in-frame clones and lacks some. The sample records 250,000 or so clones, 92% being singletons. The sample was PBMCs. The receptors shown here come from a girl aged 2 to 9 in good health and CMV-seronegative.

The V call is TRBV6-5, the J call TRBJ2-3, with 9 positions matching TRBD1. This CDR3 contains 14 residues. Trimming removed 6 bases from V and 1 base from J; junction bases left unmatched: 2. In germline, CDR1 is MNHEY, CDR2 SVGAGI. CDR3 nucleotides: TGTGCCAGCAGAAGACAGGGGGGCACAGATACGCAGTATTTT. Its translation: CASRRQGGTDTQYF.

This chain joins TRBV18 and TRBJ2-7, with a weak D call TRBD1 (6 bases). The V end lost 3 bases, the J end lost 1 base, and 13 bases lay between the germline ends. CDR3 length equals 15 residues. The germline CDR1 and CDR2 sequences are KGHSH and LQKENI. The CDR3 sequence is CASSPPDRKSYEQYF. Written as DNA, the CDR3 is TGTGCCAGCTCACCCCCTGACAGGAAATCCTACGAGCAGTACTTC.

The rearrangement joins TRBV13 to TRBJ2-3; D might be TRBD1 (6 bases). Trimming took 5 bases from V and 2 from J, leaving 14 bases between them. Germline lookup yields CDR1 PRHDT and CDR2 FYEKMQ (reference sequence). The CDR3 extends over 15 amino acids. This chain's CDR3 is CASSPGAGFTDTQYF. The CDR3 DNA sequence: TGTGCCAGCAGCCCAGGGGCAGGGTTCACAGATACGCAGTATTTT.

The CDR3 sequence: CASSSDRAGYTF. The CDR3 region has the DNA TGTGCCAGCAGTTCCGACAGGGCTGGCTACACCTTC. The chain is built from TRBV28 and TRBJ1-2, with 7 bases identical to TRBD1. The CDR3 length is 12 residues. The ends lost 4 bases at V and 7 bases at J; junction bases unmatched: 3. Germline V CDR1 and CDR2: MDHEN, SYDVKM.

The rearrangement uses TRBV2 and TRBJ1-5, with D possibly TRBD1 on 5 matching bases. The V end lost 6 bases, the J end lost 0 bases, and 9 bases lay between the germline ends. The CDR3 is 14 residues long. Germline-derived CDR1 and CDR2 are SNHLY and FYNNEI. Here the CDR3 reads CASRKGDSNQPQHF. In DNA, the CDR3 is TGTGCCAGCAGGAAAGGGGATAGCAATCAGCCCCAGCATTTT.

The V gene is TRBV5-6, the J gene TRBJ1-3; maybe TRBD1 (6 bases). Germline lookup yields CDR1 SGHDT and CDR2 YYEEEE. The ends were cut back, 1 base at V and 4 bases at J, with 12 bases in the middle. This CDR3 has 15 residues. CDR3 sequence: CASSLYPGQGNTIYF. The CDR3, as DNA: TGTGCCAGCAGCTTGTATCCTGGACAGGGAAACACCATATATTTT.

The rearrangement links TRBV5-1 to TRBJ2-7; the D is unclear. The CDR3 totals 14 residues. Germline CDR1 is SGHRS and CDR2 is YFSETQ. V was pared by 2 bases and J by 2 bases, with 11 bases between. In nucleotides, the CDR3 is TGCGCCAGCAGCTTAAACAGTGACCCCTACGAGCAGTACTTC. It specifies CASSLNSDPYEQYF.

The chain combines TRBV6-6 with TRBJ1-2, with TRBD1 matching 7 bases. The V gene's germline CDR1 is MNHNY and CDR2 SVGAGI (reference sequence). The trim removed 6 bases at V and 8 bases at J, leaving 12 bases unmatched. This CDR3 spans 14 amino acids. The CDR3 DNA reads TGTGCCAGCAGCCAAGGACAGGCCACTGGGGGCTACACCTTC. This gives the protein CASSQGQATGGYTF.

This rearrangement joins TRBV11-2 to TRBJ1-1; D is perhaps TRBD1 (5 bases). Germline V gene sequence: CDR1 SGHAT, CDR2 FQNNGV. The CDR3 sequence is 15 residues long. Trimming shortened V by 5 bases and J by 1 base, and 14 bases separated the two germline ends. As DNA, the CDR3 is TGTGCCAGCAGCCCTATTACCGACAGGAACACTGAAGCTTTCTTT. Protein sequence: CASSPITDRNTEAFF.

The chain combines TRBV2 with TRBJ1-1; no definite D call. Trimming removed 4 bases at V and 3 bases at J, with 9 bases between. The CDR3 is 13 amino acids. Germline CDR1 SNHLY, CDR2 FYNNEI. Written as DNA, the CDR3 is TGTGCCAGCAGTGTCCAGCGGGACACTGAAGCTTTCTTT. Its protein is CASSVQRDTEAFF.

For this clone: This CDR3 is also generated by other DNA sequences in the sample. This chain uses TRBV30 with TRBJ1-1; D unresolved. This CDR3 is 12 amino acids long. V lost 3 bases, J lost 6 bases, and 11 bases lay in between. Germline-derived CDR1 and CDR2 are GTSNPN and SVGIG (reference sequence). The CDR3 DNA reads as TGTGCCTGGAGCCACGCGCCCTCTGAAGCTTTCTTT. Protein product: CAWSHAPSEAFF.

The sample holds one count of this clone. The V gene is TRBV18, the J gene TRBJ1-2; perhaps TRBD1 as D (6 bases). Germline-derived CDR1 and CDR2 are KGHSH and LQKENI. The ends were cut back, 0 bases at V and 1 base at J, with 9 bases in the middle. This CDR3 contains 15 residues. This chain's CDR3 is CASSPPFRGNYGYTF. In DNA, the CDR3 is TGTGCCAGCTCACCACCTTTCAGGGGTAACTATGGCTACACCTTC.

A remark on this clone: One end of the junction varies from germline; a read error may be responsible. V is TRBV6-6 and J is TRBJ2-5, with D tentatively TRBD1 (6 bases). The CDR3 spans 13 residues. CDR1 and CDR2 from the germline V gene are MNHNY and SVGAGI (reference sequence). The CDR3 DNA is TGTGCCAGCAGCCTAAAAGGGGGAGAGATCCAGTACTTC. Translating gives CASSLKGGEIQYF.

The CDR3 loop is CASSPRQGAYTEAFF. The CDR3 nucleotides read TGTGCCAGCAGCCCTCGACAGGGGGCGTACACTGAAGCTTTCTTT. The gene calls are TRBV13 and TRBJ1-1; 10 bases map to TRBD1. Looked up from germline, CDR1 is PRHDT and CDR2 is FYEKMQ (reference sequence). V trimming: 5 bases; J trimming: 3 bases; junction bases outside the gene matches: 6. The CDR3 totals 15 residues.

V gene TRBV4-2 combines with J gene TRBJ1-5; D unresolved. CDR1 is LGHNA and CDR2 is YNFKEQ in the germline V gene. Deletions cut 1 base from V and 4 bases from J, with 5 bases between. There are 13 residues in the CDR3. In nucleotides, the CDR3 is TGTGCCAGCAGCCAAGCCCTGAATCAGCCCCAGCATTTT. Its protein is CASSQALNQPQHF.

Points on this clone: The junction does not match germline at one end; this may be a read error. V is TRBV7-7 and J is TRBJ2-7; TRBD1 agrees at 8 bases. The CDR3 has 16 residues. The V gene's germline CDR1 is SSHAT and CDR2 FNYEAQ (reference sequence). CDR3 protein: CASSSGWTGPSYEQYF. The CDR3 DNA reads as TGTGCTAGCAGCTCGGGATGGACAGGGCCATCCTACGAGCAGTACTTC.

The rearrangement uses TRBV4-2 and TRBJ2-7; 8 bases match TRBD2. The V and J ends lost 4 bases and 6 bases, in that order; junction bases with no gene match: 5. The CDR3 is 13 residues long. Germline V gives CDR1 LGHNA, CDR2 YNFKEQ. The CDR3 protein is CASSPGLAREQYF. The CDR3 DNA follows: TGTGCCAGCAGCCCCGGACTAGCCCGCGAGCAGTACTTC.